The T cell receptor (beta chain) under discussion was sequenced for a study of blood T cell repertoires in COVID-19. Overall study context: Donors in the United States, Italy and Spain gave samples during acute or convalescent COVID-19. PBMCs, B-cell-depleted T cells, or T cells provided the cDNA or gDNA that made up the material.

The CDR3 runs 16 residues. Germline CDR1 reads MNHEY; CDR2 reads SVGEGT. V lost 0 bases and J lost 1, with 12 bases in between. Source study methods: Estimation of nucleated cell counts was performed using reference gene primer amplification. Data came from immunoSEQ multiplex PCR; TCRdb stores just in-frame clones and leaves some out. V, J and clone size are those of that table, while D and trimming were read from the DNA. The top ten clones hold approximately 5.2% of a sample with about 87,000 clones, approximately 89% of them seen once. The sequence was collected from a woman of 80 years or more with active COVID-19. Sequences were obtained from peripheral blood. The rearrangement joins TRBV6-2 or TRBV6-3 to TRBJ2-5, with TRBD1 as a possible D gene (6 bases). CDR3 bases: TGTGCCAGCAGTTACTCTCTCCGGGACACCCAAGAGACCCAGTACTTC. It encodes CASSYSLRDTQETQYF.